The 27 T cell receptor beta chains below all came from one sample that was sequenced in a study of beta chain features in type 1 diabetes. The study reverse transcribed the entire isolated RNA, so it sequenced expressed TCRB transcripts. Assay used: immunoSEQ multiplex PCR; TCRdb lists only in-frame clones, some missing. The sample lists 30,000 or so clones, less than 75% seen once, with around 2.5% in the top ten. Their target antigens are unknown. Study-level results: TCRB CDR3s were moderately but significantly shorter in Type 1 diabetes patients in all four CD4+ subsets.

Material: Tregs from blood. These receptors were taken from a young woman with type 1 diabetes.

In its sample, this clone was seen a few times. The junction and the germline gene differ at one end; a read error may be behind it. The chain couples TRBV7-9 to TRBJ1-5; D not resolved. Germline loops: CDR1 SEHNR, CDR2 FQNEAQ (reference sequence). This CDR3 has 13 residues. Here the CDR3 DNA reads TGTGCCAGCAGCTGGGAGGGCAACCAGCCCCAGCATTTT. It specifies CASSWEGNQPQHF.

A single count supports this clone. The chain couples TRBV19 to TRBJ2-3; D possibly corresponds to TRBD2 (6 bases). The CDR3 spans 14 residues. V was clipped by 7 bases and J by 6 bases, with 17 bases between them. The V gene's germline CDR1 is LNHDA and CDR2 SQIVND (reference sequence). The CDR3 bases are TGTGCCAGTATTGGCGGGATGGCGTTCGATACGCAGTATTTT. Translating gives CASIGGMAFDTQYF.

The chain recombines TRBV10-3 with TRBJ2-7, with 11 bases aligning to TRBD2. Trimming took 8 bases from V and 3 from J; bases not matched to a gene: 3. From germline, CDR1 is ENHRY and CDR2 SYGVKD. CDR3 size: 13 residues. The CDR3 coding sequence is TGTGCCATCGGGACTAGCGGAATCTACGAGCAGTACTTC. It yields the protein CAIGTSGIYEQYF.

This clone was found a few times. The chain combines TRBV30 with TRBJ2-7, with 8 nucleotides matching TRBD1. Losses at the gene ends were 5 bases for V and 1 base for J; bases not matched to a gene: 4. This CDR3 has 13 residues. Germline CDR1 reads GTSNPN; CDR2 reads SVGIG (reference sequence). The CDR3 region is CAWGTGLSYEQYF. CDR3 bases: TGTGCCTGGGGGACAGGTCTATCCTACGAGCAGTACTTC.

The table lists this clone with a count of one. The chain couples TRBV19 to TRBJ1-1, with D perhaps matching TRBD1 (6 bases). V was trimmed by 6 bases and J by 11 bases, leaving 19 bases between them. In germline, CDR1 is LNHDA, CDR2 SQIVND (reference sequence). CDR3 length: 13 amino acids. CDR3: CASRGQRTMRAFF. The CDR3 bases are TGTGCCAGTAGAGGACAGAGAACCATGAGGGCTTTCTTT.

The rearrangement links TRBV19 to TRBJ2-5, with TRBD2 as a possible D gene (6 bases). With 3 bases removed from V and 2 bases from J, the gap between germline ends came to 16 bases. In germline, CDR1 is LNHDA, CDR2 SQIVND (reference sequence). CDR3 size: 16 residues. This CDR3 is CASSIGPTGGQETQYF. The CDR3 DNA is TGTGCCAGTAGTATCGGACCCACCGGGGGACAAGAGACCCAGTACTTC.

The chain employs TRBV6-5 and TRBJ1-1; D not resolved. The V gene's germline CDR1 is MNHEY and CDR2 SVGAGI. Trimming left V 2 bases short and J 9 bases short, with 7 bases between. The length of the CDR3 is 11 residues. CDR3: CASSYTGQAFF. DNA for the CDR3: TGTGCCAGCAGTTACACCGGTCAAGCTTTCTTT.

There are a few counts of this clone. The chain recombines TRBV2 with TRBJ1-1, with D unresolved. V lost 10 bases, J lost 3 bases, and 12 bases lay in between. This CDR3 is 12 amino acids long. CDR1 is SNHLY, CDR2 FYNNEI, per germline. This CDR3 reads CATTYGDTEAFF. The DNA for the CDR3 is TGTGCCACTACCTACGGGGACACTGAAGCTTTCTTT.

The genes are TRBV6-1 and TRBJ2-5, with TRBD2 matching over 9 bases. The closer fit of TRBJ2-7 to the DNA end suggests the J call may be wrong. The CDR3 consists of 15 residues. In germline, CDR1 is MNHNS, CDR2 SASEGT. As DNA, the CDR3 is TGTGCCAGCAGTAGGACTAGCGATAGCTCCTACGAGCAGTACTTC. Residues: CASSRTSDSSYEQYF.

The chain combines TRBV2 with TRBJ2-7, with D possibly being TRBD1 (6 bases). Trimming left V 3 bases short and J 6 bases short, with 15 bases between. CDR1 is SNHLY and CDR2 is FYNNEI in the germline V gene. This CDR3 region has 14 residues. CDR3 bases: TGTGCCAGCAGTGAGGGGAAACAGGGACGCGAGCAGTACTTC. It yields the protein CASSEGKQGREQYF.

This clone turned up a few times. This chain connects TRBV5-6 to TRBJ2-1; TRBD2 aligns across 9 bases. V shed 1 base and J 8 bases; nucleotides not matched to a gene: 16. The CDR3 has 18 residues. Germline V gives CDR1 SGHDT, CDR2 YYEEEE. The chain's CDR3 is CASSLRRDSSGSIDEQFF. Here the CDR3 DNA reads TGTGCCAGCAGCTTGCGTAGGGATAGTAGCGGGAGTATCGATGAGCAGTTCTTC.

The chain couples TRBV6-1 to TRBJ2-2; TRBD1 might be the D (6 bases). Looked up from germline, CDR1 is MNHNS and CDR2 is SASEGT. V was trimmed by 2 bases and J by 6 bases, leaving 10 bases between them. CDR3 length equals 14 residues. In nucleotides, the CDR3 is TGTGCCAGCAGTGAACAGGGGATGGCCGGGGAGCTGTTTTTT. It yields the protein CASSEQGMAGELFF.

V gene TRBV28 combines with J gene TRBJ2-7; 9 bases match TRBD2. Per the germline V gene, CDR1 is MDHEN and CDR2 is SYDVKM. The V and J ends lost 7 bases and 4 bases, in that order; junction bases with no gene match: 8. The CDR3 is 14 residues long. The CDR3: CASNIAGAVYEQYF. The CDR3 coding sequence is TGTGCCAGCAATATAGCGGGAGCGGTATACGAGCAGTACTTC.

The chain is built from TRBV19 and TRBJ2-5; TRBD2 might be the D (6 bases). The CDR3 consists of 13 residues. Germline CDR1 is LNHDA and CDR2 is SQIVND (reference sequence). Deletions cut 1 base from V and 5 bases from J, with 8 bases between. The CDR3 bases are TGTGCCAGTAGTATAGTGGAGGGTGAGACCCAGTACTTC. Translating it yields CASSIVEGETQYF.

This chain connects TRBV7-9 to TRBJ2-1; D possibly corresponds to TRBD2 (5 bases). Germline CDR1 is SEHNR and CDR2 is FQNEAQ (reference sequence). V was clipped by 1 base and J by 3 bases, with 10 bases between them. This CDR3 comprises 15 residues. The CDR3 sequence: CASSLVAGFYNEQFF. The DNA of the CDR3 is TGTGCCAGCAGCTTAGTCGCGGGCTTCTACAATGAGCAGTTCTTC.

The CDR3 here is CASSLVQGWETQYF. The CDR3 bases are TGTGCCAGCAGCTTAGTTCAGGGGTGGGAGACCCAGTACTTC. The V gene is TRBV7-6, the J gene TRBJ2-5; tentative D call: TRBD1 (6 bases). CDR3 length equals 14 residues. Germline values: CDR1 SGHVS, CDR2 FNYEAQ. V shed 1 base and J shed 5 bases, with 11 bases lying between them. Based on the CDR3 plus reference TRBV7-6 and TRBJ2-5, the full variable domain is GAGVSQSPRYKVTKRGQDVALRCDPISGHVSLYWYRQALGQGPEFLTYFNYEAQQDKSGLPNDRFSAERPEGSISTLTIQRTEQRDSAMYRCASSLVQGWETQYFGPGTRLLVL.

CDR3 sequence: CASSELTEAPREQYF. Here the CDR3 DNA reads TGCGCCAGCAGTGAGTTGACAGAAGCCCCCCGCGAGCAGTACTTC. This chain links TRBV10-1 with TRBJ2-7; TRBD1 might be the D (5 bases). Germline CDR1 is WNHNN and CDR2 is SYGVQD (reference sequence). The germline V and J ends were trimmed by 1 base and 6 bases, with 16 bases remaining between them. The CDR3 extends over 15 amino acids.

The chain uses TRBV7-9 and TRBJ2-3, with 11 bases identical to TRBD2. Germline CDR1 and CDR2: SEHNR and FQNEAQ (reference sequence). With 3 bases clipped from V and 2 bases from J, the junction kept 4 bases outside the gene matches. The CDR3 loop spans 16 amino acids. The DNA for the CDR3 is TGTGCCAGCAGCTTGACTAGCGGGACTTTCACAGATACGCAGTATTTT. Protein sequence: CASSLTSGTFTDTQYF.

V gene TRBV15 combines with J gene TRBJ2-3, with 13 bases that match TRBD2. Germline-derived CDR1 and CDR2 are LNHNV and YYDKDF (reference sequence). V lost 0 bases to trimming and J lost 3 bases; unmatched junction nucleotides: 3. The length of the CDR3 is 17 residues. Here the CDR3 DNA reads TGTGCCACCAGCAGAGATATACTAGCGGGAGGGACAGATACGCAGTATTTT. Translation gives CATSRDILAGGTDTQYF.

This rearrangement joins TRBV6-5 to TRBJ2-6; weak D call: TRBD1 (6 bases). Germline V gene sequence: CDR1 MNHEY, CDR2 SVGAGI. The germline V and J ends were trimmed by 0 bases and 2 bases, with 8 bases remaining between them. This CDR3 comprises 16 residues. The chain's CDR3 is CASSYSRGTGANVLTF. The CDR3 DNA reads TGTGCCAGCAGTTACTCAAGGGGGACTGGGGCCAACGTCCTGACTTTC.

V usage is TRBV23-1 and J usage is TRBJ2-1; 8 bases map to TRBD1. TRBV23-1 is known as an ORF, though its function is uncertain. The CDR3 covers 18 residues. V lost 0 bases and J lost 2; bases outside the gene matches: 9. As DNA, the CDR3 is TGCGCCAGCAGTCAATCGATGGACAGGGTGGTCCCCTACAATGAGCAGTTCTTC. This sequence encodes CASSQSMDRVVPYNEQFF.

The V call is TRBV9, the J call TRBJ2-1; D ambiguous. Germline CDR1 SGDLS, CDR2 YYNGEE. The CDR3 totals 14 residues. V was trimmed by 0 bases and J by 6 bases, leaving 10 bases between them. CDR3 nucleotide sequence: TGTGCCAGCAGCGTAGTTGGGCTCGGCAATGAGCAGTTCTTC. Its translation is CASSVVGLGNEQFF.

The chain has TRBV28 and TRBJ2-7; D is uncertain. V was clipped by 8 bases and J by 0 bases, with 14 bases between them. This CDR3 is built from 14 residues. From germline, CDR1 is MDHEN and CDR2 SYDVKM. The CDR3 region is CASSRVALSYEQYF. The CDR3 bases are TGTGCCAGCTCCCGGGTAGCCCTCTCCTACGAGCAGTACTTC.

The CDR3 DNA reads as TGTGCCAGCAGTTCCCAGGGTTCTTATGGCTACACCTTC. Translated: CASSSQGSYGYTF. The V call is TRBV27, the J call TRBJ1-2; D is possibly TRBD1 (5 bases). The CDR3 contains 13 residues. CDR1 and CDR2 from the germline V gene are MNHEY and SMNVEV (reference sequence). V gave up 4 bases and J gave up 5 bases, with 11 bases separating them.

The chain recombines TRBV19 with TRBJ2-1; 7 nucleotides agree with TRBD2. The CDR3 is made up of 15 amino acids. The germline V gene encodes CDR1 LNHDA and CDR2 SQIVND (reference sequence). With 6 bases clipped from V and 5 bases from J, the junction kept 10 bases outside the gene matches. The CDR3 region is CASSSKIAGNNEQFF. The CDR3 DNA reads as TGTGCCAGTAGCTCCAAGATAGCGGGCAACAATGAGCAGTTCTTC.

The gene calls are TRBV18 and TRBJ2-3, with 14 bases identical to TRBD2. Germline V gene lookup returns CDR1 KGHSH and CDR2 LQKENI. The CDR3 contains 16 residues. V lost 2 bases and J lost 6; bases outside the gene matches: 4. CDR3 nucleotide sequence: TGTGCCAGCTCACCAGCTGGGACTAGCGGGAGTGATACGCAGTATTTT. Translated: CASSPAGTSGSDTQYF.

The chain combines TRBV18 with TRBJ2-1; D not resolved. Trimming took 2 bases from V and 7 from J, leaving 6 bases between them. The V gene's germline CDR1 is KGHSH and CDR2 LQKENI. The CDR3 contains 12 residues. CDR3: CASSPAGNEQFF. The CDR3, as DNA: TGTGCCAGCTCACCAGCAGGTAATGAGCAGTTCTTC.